This TCR beta chain emerged from a study of blood T cell repertoires in COVID-19. Overall study context: PBMCs, B-cell-depleted T cells, or T cells were the source of the cDNA or gDNA that made up the material.

This table comes from immunoSEQ multiplex PCR, and its TCRdb copy is limited to in-frame clones, with some not included. Among approximately 160,000 clones, 85% to 90% were seen once, and the ten largest hold 0.58%. During active infection, Seattle patients enrolled and were then monitored through disease. This receptor was taken from a man between 60 and 75 years old with COVID-19, enrolled during active disease. Specimen: peripheral blood.

In DNA form, the CDR3 reads TGTGCCAGAAGCTACCCCGGGACAGCGAACACTGAAGCTTTCTTT. It specifies CARSYPGTANTEAFF. The J gene is TRBJ1-1, the V gene TRBV5-3; 7 nucleotides line up with TRBD1. TRBV5-3 is marked as an open reading frame, function uncertain. Trimming at V came to 3 bases and at J to 1 base, leaving 6 bases not matched to a gene. The CDR3 totals 15 residues.